The sample holds one count of the clone carrying this T cell receptor (beta chain). Its target is unknown. The CDR3 runs to 13 residues. Germline CDR1 and CDR2: MNHEY and SMNVEV (reference sequence). The V gene lost 8 bases and the J gene lost 3 bases, with 13 bases spanning the gap. Clones were read by immunoSEQ multiplex PCR, and TCRdb kept only the in-frame ones, dropping some. This sample has 100,000 to 150,000 clones, with 95% to 96% found just once. The data are from a study of cytomegalovirus exposure and HLA in healthy donors. Background on the study: The same platform used for the 650 to 850 first-cohort repertoires was also used for the 120 or so validation repertoires, as a later analysis reported. Regarding the study as a whole: Diagnosis of cytomegalovirus status made by the classifier reportedly showed high specificity and sensitivity.

Sequenced: PBMCs. This receptor was identified in a man between 18 and 35 years old in good health and CMV-seronegative. The chain links TRBV27 to TRBJ1-1, with D maybe TRBD1 (5 bases). CDR3 in DNA: TGTGCCAGCTCTCCTGGGGCGCACACTGAAGCTTTCTTT. Translated, it gives CASSPGAHTEAFF.